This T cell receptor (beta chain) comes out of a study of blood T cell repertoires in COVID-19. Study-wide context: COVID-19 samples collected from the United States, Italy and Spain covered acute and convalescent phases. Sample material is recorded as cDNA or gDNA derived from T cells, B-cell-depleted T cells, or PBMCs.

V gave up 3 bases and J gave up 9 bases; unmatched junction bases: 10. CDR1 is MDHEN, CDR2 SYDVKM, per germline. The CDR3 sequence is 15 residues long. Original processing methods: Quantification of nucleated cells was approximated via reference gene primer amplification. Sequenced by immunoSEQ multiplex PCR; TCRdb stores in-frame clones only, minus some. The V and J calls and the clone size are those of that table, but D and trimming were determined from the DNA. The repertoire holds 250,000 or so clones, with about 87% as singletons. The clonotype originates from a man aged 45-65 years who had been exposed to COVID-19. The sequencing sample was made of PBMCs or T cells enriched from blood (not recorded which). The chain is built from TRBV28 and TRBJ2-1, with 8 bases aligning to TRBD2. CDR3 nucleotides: TGTGCCAGCAGTTTTGGACAGACCGGGGGGGCTGAGCAGTTCTTC. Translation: CASSFGQTGGAEQFF.